This entry lists 30 T cell receptor beta chains sequenced from one sample in a study of memory CD4+ T cells and cytomegalovirus serostatus. Generated by immunoSEQ multiplex PCR, the TCRdb table keeps only in-frame clones and is missing some. The data show tens of thousands of clones, around 78% seen once. Single viable CD3+CD4+CD8-CD45RO+ cells were sorted as the memory CD4+ T cells. The sample comprised memory CD4+ T cells from blood. All receptors come from an adult in good health and CMV-seronegative.

The chain uses TRBV2 and TRBJ2-5; TRBD1 is a possible D gene (5 bases). The J call is uncertain, as TRBJ2-7 better fits the DNA end. The CDR3 totals 14 residues. The germline gives CDR1 SNHLY, CDR2 FYNNEI. CDR3 in DNA: TGTGCCAGCAGGAACCTAAGGGGCGCCTACGAGCAGTACTTC. Its translation is CASRNLRGAYEQYF.

This chain links TRBV6-5 with TRBJ2-3; D possibly corresponds to TRBD2 (5 bases). V was shortened by 6 bases and J by 4 bases, with 8 bases between the two germline ends. CDR1 is MNHEY and CDR2 is SVGAGI in the germline V gene. The CDR3 is made up of 12 amino acids. CDR3 protein: CASRGSADTQYF. CDR3 in DNA: TGTGCCAGCAGAGGGAGCGCAGATACGCAGTATTTT.

The V call is TRBV5-1, the J call TRBJ2-7, with TRBD1 matching over 9 bases. Germline V gene sequence: CDR1 SGHRS, CDR2 YFSETQ. This CDR3 spans 17 amino acids. With 4 bases clipped from V and 7 bases from J, the junction kept 18 bases outside the gene matches. The CDR3 DNA reads as TGCGCCAGCAGCCCGTTCAGTCCGGGACAGGGTCCGGATGAGCAGTACTTC. This encodes CASSPFSPGQGPDEQYF.

The chain couples TRBV2 to TRBJ2-3; the D gene is possibly TRBD1 (5 bases). With 3 bases removed from V and 3 bases from J, the gap between germline ends came to 10 bases. The length of the CDR3 is 14 residues. CDR1 and CDR2 (germline): SNHLY, FYNNEI. The CDR3 spells CASSESQGTDTQYF. In DNA form, the CDR3 reads TGTGCCAGCAGTGAGTCCCAGGGTACAGATACGCAGTATTTT.

With regard to this clone: Other nucleotide sequences in the sample specify the same CDR3. CDR3 region: CASSLAAYEQYF. The CDR3, as DNA: TGTGCCAGCAGCTTGGCGGCATACGAGCAGTACTTC. V gene TRBV5-6 combines with J gene TRBJ2-7; D not resolved. Germline V lookup: CDR1 SGHDT, CDR2 YYEEEE. V was pared by 0 bases and J by 4 bases, with 5 bases between. The CDR3 is made up of 12 amino acids. The whole variable domain, remainder taken from reference TRBV5-6 and TRBJ2-7, is DAGVTQSPTHLIKTRGQQVTLRCSPKSGHDTVSWYQQALGQGPQFIFQYYEEEERQRGNFPDRFSGHQFPNYSSELNVNALLLGDSALYLCASSLAAYEQYFGPGTRLTVT.

The chain joins TRBV18 to TRBJ1-3; 7 bases match TRBD1. This CDR3 has 17 amino acids. CDR1 is KGHSH and CDR2 is LQKENI in the germline V gene. V dropped 3 bases and J dropped 0; count of bases not matched to a gene: 8. DNA for the CDR3: TGTGCCAGCTCACCCTATGACAGGGTATTCTCTGGAAACACCATATATTTT. Its protein is CASSPYDRVFSGNTIYF.

V usage is TRBV6-4 and J usage is TRBJ2-1, with 7 nucleotides matching TRBD2. Germline lookup yields CDR1 MRHNA and CDR2 SNTAGT. This CDR3 is built from 18 residues. After removal of 4 bases from V and 1 base from J, the junction contained 13 bases not matched to a gene. CDR3 amino acids: CASSAGGSALRSYNEQFF. The CDR3 nucleotides read TGTGCCAGCAGTGCTGGCGGGAGCGCCTTAAGGTCCTACAATGAGCAGTTCTTC.

V is TRBV7-2 and J is TRBJ2-3; D might be TRBD2 (6 bases). Between the trimmed V and J ends, which lost 3 bases and 0 bases, there was a span of 7 bases. The germline gives CDR1 SGHTA, CDR2 FQGNSA. The CDR3 is 14 residues long. CDR3 bases: TGTGCCAGCAGCTTCCGGGGGAGCACAGATACGCAGTATTTT. This sequence encodes CASSFRGSTDTQYF.

The chain links TRBV5-1 to TRBJ1-1, with D unresolved. Deletions cut 0 bases from V and 6 bases from J, with 9 bases between. The CDR3 is 13 amino acids. Germline V gives CDR1 SGHRS, CDR2 YFSETQ. This CDR3 reads CASSLEAGAEAFF. CDR3 DNA sequence: TGCGCCAGCAGCTTGGAGGCGGGCGCTGAAGCTTTCTTT.

The genes are TRBV18 and TRBJ1-2; the match to TRBD1 covers 8 bases. The CDR3 is 14 residues long. Trimming at V came to 2 bases and at J to 7 bases, leaving 6 bases not matched to a gene. Per the germline V gene, CDR1 is KGHSH and CDR2 is LQKENI. The CDR3 region is CASSPTGGGSGYTF. As DNA, the CDR3 is TGTGCCAGCTCACCAACAGGGGGAGGGAGTGGCTACACCTTC.

Points on this clone: The junction and the germline gene differ at one end; a read error may be behind it. The chain is built from TRBV11-2 and TRBJ2-5, with TRBD2 matching over 7 bases. Germline V CDR1 and CDR2: SGHAT, FQNNGV. The CDR3 sequence is 17 residues long. The CDR3 loop reads CAGSLMRGLAGMETQYF. In nucleotides, the CDR3 is TGTGCCGGCAGCTTAATGCGGGGGTTGGCAGGGATGGAGACCCAGTACTTC.

V gene TRBV6-5 combines with J gene TRBJ2-7, with TRBD2 identical over 11 bases. V lost 6 bases and J lost 1; bases outside the gene matches: 5. The germline V gene has CDR1 MNHEY and CDR2 SVGAGI. The CDR3 length is 15 residues. The CDR3 DNA sequence: TGTGCCAGCAGGTCGGGACTAGCGGCTTCCTACGAGCAGTACTTC. Translated, it gives CASRSGLAASYEQYF.

The rearrangement links TRBV19 to TRBJ2-5; 11 bases line up with TRBD1. There are 18 residues in the CDR3. Germline V CDR1 and CDR2: LNHDA, SQIVND (reference sequence). Trimming at V came to 3 bases and at J to 5 bases, leaving 14 bases not matched to a gene. The CDR3 DNA reads TGTGCCAGTAGTATTGTTAGGACAGGGGGCTACCGGGGGGAGACCCAGTACTTC. It yields the protein CASSIVRTGGYRGETQYF.

The V call is TRBV5-6, the J call TRBJ1-1, with unresolved D. The germline V gene has CDR1 SGHDT and CDR2 YYEEEE. The V end was cut by 0 bases, the J end by 1 base, with 13 bases between. This CDR3 has 16 amino acids. The CDR3 sequence is CASSLDMGSSNTEAFF. The CDR3 DNA reads TGTGCCAGCAGCTTGGATATGGGCAGTTCGAACACTGAAGCTTTCTTT.

The chain uses TRBV18 and TRBJ2-7; 11 bases are a match to TRBD1. The CDR3 totals 14 residues. J gave up 7 bases and V 3 bases, and 5 bases lay outside the gene matches. The germline V gene has CDR1 KGHSH and CDR2 LQKENI. The CDR3, as DNA: TGTGCCAGCTCACCGGACAGGGGGCTCGGGGAGCAGTACTTC. This gives the protein CASSPDRGLGEQYF.

This chain joins TRBV2 and TRBJ1-2, with D tentatively TRBD1 (6 bases). Germline CDR1 is SNHLY and CDR2 is FYNNEI. Trimming removed 1 base at V and 7 bases at J, with 13 bases between. The CDR3 extends over 14 amino acids. For the CDR3, the DNA is TGTGCCAGCAGTGAAGGGGGGCAGGGAGGTGGCTACACCTTC. This encodes CASSEGGQGGGYTF.

The chain is built from TRBV25-1 and TRBJ2-1; D is perhaps TRBD2 (6 bases). The CDR3 runs 16 residues. Trimming pared 3 bases from V and 0 bases from J, leaving 12 bases between. Germline CDR1 reads MGHDK; CDR2 reads SYGVNS. CDR3 loop: CASSDGLSSSYNEQFF. The DNA of the CDR3 is TGTGCCAGCAGTGACGGACTATCCAGCTCCTACAATGAGCAGTTCTTC.

The rearrangement links TRBV5-4 to TRBJ2-3; 9 bases fit TRBD1. The germline V gene encodes CDR1 SGHNT and CDR2 YYREEE (reference sequence). The V and J ends lost 5 bases and 2 bases, in that order; junction bases with no gene match: 9. The CDR3 loop spans 16 amino acids. CDR3 sequence reads: CASRVAGQGSTDTQYF. For the CDR3, the DNA is TGTGCCAGCAGGGTGGCGGGACAGGGATCCACAGATACGCAGTATTTT.

The chain combines TRBV28 with TRBJ1-1; no reliable D call. Germline V gene lookup returns CDR1 MDHEN and CDR2 SYDVKM. This CDR3 is built from 14 residues. The germline V and J ends were trimmed by 2 bases and 8 bases, with 15 bases remaining between them. In DNA form, the CDR3 reads TGTGCCAGCAGTTTAAGGACGGCTTATTCGGAAGCTTTCTTT. Translation: CASSLRTAYSEAFF.

J is TRBJ2-7 and V is TRBV6-5, with D tentatively TRBD1 (6 bases). The V gene's germline CDR1 is MNHEY and CDR2 SVGAGI. The CDR3 extends over 15 amino acids. V shed 6 bases and J shed 3 bases, with 18 bases lying between them. The CDR3 DNA follows: TGTGCCAGCAGCCAACAGGGAAGGGGCCTCTACGAGCAGTACTTC. Translated, it gives CASSQQGRGLYEQYF.

The V call is TRBV18, the J call TRBJ1-3; unclear D gene. V was clipped by 2 bases and J by 2 bases, with 10 bases between them. This CDR3 has 15 residues. Germline loops: CDR1 KGHSH, CDR2 LQKENI. The CDR3, as DNA: TGTGCCAGCTCACCAGGGCAGGACGCTGGAAACACCATATATTTT. Protein product: CASSPGQDAGNTIYF.

This chain links TRBV11-2 with TRBJ1-1; TRBD1 might be the D (5 bases). The CDR3 is 14 residues long. Trimming removed 2 bases at V and 6 bases at J, with 13 bases between. CDR1 is SGHAT, CDR2 FQNNGV, per germline. The CDR3 spells CASSLILGGAEAFF. In DNA form, the CDR3 reads TGTGCCAGCAGCTTAATTTTGGGGGGGGCTGAAGCTTTCTTT.

This clone was seen a handful of times. The CDR3 DNA reads TGTGCCAGCACCCCCCCGGGGACAGGGGCTAACTATGGCTACACCTTC. Translation: CASTPPGTGANYGYTF. The chain recombines TRBV28 with TRBJ1-2; 10 positions agree with TRBD1. In germline, CDR1 is MDHEN, CDR2 SYDVKM. Germline trimming cut 7 bases from V and 0 bases from J; bases unmatched to any gene: 8. This CDR3 is 16 amino acids long.

The chain recombines TRBV5-4 with TRBJ1-2; D gene uncertain. Germline V CDR1 and CDR2: SGHNT, YYREEE (reference sequence). The CDR3 contains 13 residues. The ends were cut back, 4 bases at V and 6 bases at J, with 13 bases in the middle. The CDR3 nucleotides are TGTGCCAGCAGCATTGGAGGACGAGATGGCTACACCTTC. It is translated as CASSIGGRDGYTF.

This clone was observed a handful of times. This sample also contains other DNA sequences that code for the same CDR3. The V and J genes are TRBV2 and TRBJ2-7; D not resolved. V lost 4 bases and J lost 4, with 5 bases in between. CDR1 and CDR2 from the germline V gene are SNHLY and FYNNEI. This CDR3 is 11 amino acids long. CDR3 sequence reads: CASSGRYEQYF. CDR3 sequence (DNA): TGTGCCAGCAGTGGGAGATACGAGCAGTACTTC.

This clone has only one observation. This sequence joins TRBV28 and TRBJ2-7, with 10 bases fitting TRBD2. Germline loops: CDR1 MDHEN, CDR2 SYDVKM. CDR3 length: 15 residues. With 6 bases clipped from V and 7 bases from J, the junction kept 12 bases outside the gene matches. The CDR3 nucleotides are TGTGCCAGCAGCCGGGGGAGCGGGAGGGCGGGTGAGCAGTACTTC. Translated: CASSRGSGRAGEQYF.

This clone was recorded only once. The chain recombines TRBV6-1 with TRBJ2-7, with D hard to call. In germline, CDR1 is MNHNS, CDR2 SASEGT. The CDR3 is 13 residues long. Deletions cut 6 bases from V and 3 bases from J, with 12 bases between. CDR3 region: CASSRTEIYEQYF. Written as DNA, the CDR3 is TGTGCCAGCAGCCGCACGGAAATCTACGAGCAGTACTTC.

Notes on this clone: Other DNA sequences from this sample encode an identical CDR3 as well. J is TRBJ1-6 and V is TRBV9; D unclear. With 3 bases removed from V and 7 bases from J, the gap between germline ends came to 8 bases. This CDR3 is 13 amino acids long. Germline V gene lookup returns CDR1 SGDLS and CDR2 YYNGEE. CDR3 sequence reads: CASSAYPNSPLHF. CDR3 coding DNA: TGTGCCAGCAGCGCATACCCAAATTCACCCCTCCACTTT.

The V call is TRBV11-2, the J call TRBJ1-4; D is perhaps TRBD1 (5 bases). Deletions cut 7 bases from V and 2 bases from J, with 17 bases between. There are 16 residues in the CDR3. Germline lookup yields CDR1 SGHAT and CDR2 FQNNGV. The CDR3 is CASKLGGARTNEKLFF. Written as DNA, the CDR3 is TGTGCCAGCAAACTTGGCGGGGCTCGGACTAATGAAAAACTGTTTTTT.

The rearrangement joins TRBV6-5 to TRBJ1-3, with 10 positions matching TRBD1. In germline, CDR1 is MNHEY, CDR2 SVGAGI. V lost 5 bases and J lost 3; bases outside the gene matches: 4. This CDR3 region has 15 residues. This CDR3 is CASSGDRGFGNTIYF. CDR3 sequence (DNA): TGTGCCAGCAGTGGGGACAGGGGCTTTGGAAACACCATATATTTT.